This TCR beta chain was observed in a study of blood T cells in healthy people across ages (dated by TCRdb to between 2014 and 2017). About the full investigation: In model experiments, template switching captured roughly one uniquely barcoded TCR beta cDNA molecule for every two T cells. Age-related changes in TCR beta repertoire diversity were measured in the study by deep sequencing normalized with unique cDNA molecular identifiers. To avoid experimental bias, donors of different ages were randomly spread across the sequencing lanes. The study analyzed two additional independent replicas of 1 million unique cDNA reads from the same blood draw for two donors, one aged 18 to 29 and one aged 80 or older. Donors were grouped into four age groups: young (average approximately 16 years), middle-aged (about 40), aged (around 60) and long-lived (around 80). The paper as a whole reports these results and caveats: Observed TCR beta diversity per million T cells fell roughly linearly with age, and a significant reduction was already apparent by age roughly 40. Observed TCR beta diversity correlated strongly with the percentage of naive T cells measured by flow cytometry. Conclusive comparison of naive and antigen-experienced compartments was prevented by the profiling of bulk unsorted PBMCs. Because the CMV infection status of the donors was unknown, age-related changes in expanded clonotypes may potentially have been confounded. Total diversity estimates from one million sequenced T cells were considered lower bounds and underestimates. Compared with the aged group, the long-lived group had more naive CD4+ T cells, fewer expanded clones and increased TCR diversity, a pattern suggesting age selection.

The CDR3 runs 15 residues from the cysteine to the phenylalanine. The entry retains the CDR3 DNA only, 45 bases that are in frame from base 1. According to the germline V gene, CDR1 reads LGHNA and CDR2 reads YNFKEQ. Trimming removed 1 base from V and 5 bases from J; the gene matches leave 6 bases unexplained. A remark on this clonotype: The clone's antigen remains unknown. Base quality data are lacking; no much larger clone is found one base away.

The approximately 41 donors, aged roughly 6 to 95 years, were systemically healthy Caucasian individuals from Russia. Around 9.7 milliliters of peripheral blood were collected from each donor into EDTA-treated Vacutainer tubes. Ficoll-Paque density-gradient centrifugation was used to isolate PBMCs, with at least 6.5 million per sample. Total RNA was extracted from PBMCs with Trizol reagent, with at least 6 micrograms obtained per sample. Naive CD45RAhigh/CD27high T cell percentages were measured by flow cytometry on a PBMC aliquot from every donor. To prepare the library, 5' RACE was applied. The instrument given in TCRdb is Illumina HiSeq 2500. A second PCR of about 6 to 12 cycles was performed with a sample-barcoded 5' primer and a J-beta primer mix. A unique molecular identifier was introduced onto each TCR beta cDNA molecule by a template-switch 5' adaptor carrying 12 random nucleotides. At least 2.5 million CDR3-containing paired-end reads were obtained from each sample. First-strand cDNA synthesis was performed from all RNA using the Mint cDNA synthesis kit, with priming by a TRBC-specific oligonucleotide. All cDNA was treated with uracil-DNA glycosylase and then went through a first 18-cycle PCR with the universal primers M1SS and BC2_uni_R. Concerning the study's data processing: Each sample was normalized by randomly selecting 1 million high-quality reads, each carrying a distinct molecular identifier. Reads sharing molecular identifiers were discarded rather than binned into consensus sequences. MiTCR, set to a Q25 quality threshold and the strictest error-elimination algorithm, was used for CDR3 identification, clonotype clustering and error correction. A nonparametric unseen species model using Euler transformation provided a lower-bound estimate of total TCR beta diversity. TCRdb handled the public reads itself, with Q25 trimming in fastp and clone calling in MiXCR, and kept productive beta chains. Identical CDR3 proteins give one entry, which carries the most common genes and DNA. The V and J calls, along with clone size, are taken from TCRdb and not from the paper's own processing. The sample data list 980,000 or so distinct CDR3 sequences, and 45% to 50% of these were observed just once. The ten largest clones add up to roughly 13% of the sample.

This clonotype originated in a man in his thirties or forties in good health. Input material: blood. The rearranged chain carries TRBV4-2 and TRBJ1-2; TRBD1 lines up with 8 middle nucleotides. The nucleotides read TGTGCCAGCAGCCAAGGACAGGGGCCCACTTATGGCTACACCTTC. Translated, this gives CASSQGQGPTYGYTF.